What follows describes a single TCR beta chain. This clone has only a few counts. It lacks a known antigen. Qualities for individual bases were not recorded, and no much larger clone is one base off. The V end loses 3 bases and the J end loses 2 bases, and a stretch of 13 bases separates them. CDR1 and CDR2 (KGHSH, LQKENI) derive from the germline V gene. The CDR3 runs 15 amino acids, cysteine and phenylalanine included. The only DNA kept is the CDR3, 45 bases in frame from the first base. This specimen belongs to a study of beta chain features in type 1 diabetes (dated by TCRdb to the late 2010s). About the investigation overall: No differences in mean age, gender distribution, total cell number or subset yield were found between patients and healthy donors. In the study, recently diagnosed type 1 diabetes patients and matched healthy donors were compared on the TCRB repertoires of their sorted circulating CD4+ T cell subsets. A total of some 110 million sorted cells were examined across all samples, and a strong correlation was observed between cell number per subset and RNA yield. Regulatory and stem cell-like memory subsets were isolated from only 8 patients and roughly 8 healthy donors, whereas naive and central memory subsets came from all 30 or so donors.

From each donor, a single peripheral blood sample of 95 to 150 mL on average was drawn into heparinised tubes. A BD FACSAria II was used to sort naive, central memory, regulatory and stem cell-like memory CD4+ T cells with a panel that included CD45RO, CCR7, CD25, CD127, CD95 and CD27. All sorted populations exceeded 95% purity. PBMCs were separated immediately by Lymphoprep density gradient centrifugation and were stained directly, without being cultured. Samples were stained and sorted in pairs, with one healthy donor and one patient per experiment, so that batch effects were minimized. Points the paper makes about the study in general: Sequencing cDNA rather than genomic DNA could over-represent highly expressing activated cells, although activation and CD3 levels did not differ between groups. A moderate but significant shortening of TCRB CDR3 length was observed in type 1 diabetes patients in all four CD4+ subsets. Because the HLA sub-analyses included only small numbers of individuals, any influence of HLA type on TCRB rearrangement was left unresolved. Shorter templates might be favored by PCR, yet because patient and control samples were amplified and corrected together, any such skew would affect both groups equally. At VDJ recombination sites, patients with type 1 diabetes made fewer insertions and deleted more nucleotides, a pattern implying thymic rearrangement abnormalities. Naive, central memory and regulatory TCRB repertoires appeared to be more similar among patients than among healthy donors.

The entire amount of isolated RNA was reverse transcribed using the High Capacity cDNA Reverse Transcription Kit, so the sequenced TCRB transcripts were expressed ones. Naive, central memory and regulatory T cell samples underwent deep immunoSEQ sequencing, averaging around 4 million total reads per sample. Sorted cells were lysed in RLT buffer and RNA was extracted with DNase-treated RNeasy Micro or Mini kits, depending on cell number. To prevent cross-contamination, each cell subset was processed individually, whereas patient and healthy donor samples were processed jointly. The immunoSEQ multiplex PCR was used to amplify TCRB sequences from cDNA, generating 87-bp fragments that spanned the CDR3 region. Amplicons were sequenced on the Illumina HiSeq platform. Per the source publication's procedure: PCR bias was computationally corrected using synthetic template baselines, reads within Hamming distance 2 were collapsed, and singletons that could not be merged were discarded. Reads were aligned against IMGT to assign V, D and J genes, CDR3 length and insertions or deletions at six rearrangement sites. Clonotype counts were normalized to sorted cell number within each subset before computing true diversity and Gini coefficients with the tcR R package. Repertoire sharing was quantified using the overlap coefficient calculated on TCRB nucleotide sequences. The immuneACCESS repertoire file appears here via TCRdb, limited to in-frame rearrangements. These files lack a portion of the clones; in checked studies, under half of the deficit traces to unresolved V genes, and the cause of the others is not known. The V and J calls and the clone size are those of that table, but D and trimming were determined from the DNA. The sample includes more than 130,000 clones, with about 7.1% observed a single time. The ten top clones hold 1.3% to 1.5% of the sample.

Recombination connected TRBV18 to TRBJ1-1; the D gene is possibly TRBD1, with 6 bases matching. Source material: central memory CD4+ T cells from blood. This TCR derives from a young woman in good health. The nucleotides are TGTGCCAGCTCACCTGAGGGGGGGAGAAACACTGAAGCTTTCTTT. The resulting protein is CASSPEGGRNTEAFF.